The entry below describes one TCR beta chain. Its antigen is as yet unknown. In germline, CDR1 is SGHAT, CDR2 FQNNGV. Trimming took off 5 bases at V and 4 bases at J, with 14 bases between the two ends. This CDR3 is built from 14 residues. This specimen belongs to a study of CD4+ T cells in melanoma. General study results and limits: Neoantigen-specific CD4+ T cells in melanoma reportedly had diverse differentiation states. A reported correlation linked neoantigen-specific CD4+ T cells to CD8+, macrophage and B cell function.

Using immunoSEQ multiplex PCR, the repertoire was profiled, and TCRdb retains in-frame clones only, with some absent. The sample includes 9,600 or so clones, over 70% seen only once; the top ten take about 23%. Sequenced sample: cells from a culture (not recorded whether cultured in vitro). This clonotype was sampled from a human donor with melanoma. The V gene is TRBV11-2, the J gene TRBJ2-5, with D maybe TRBD1 (6 bases). This CDR3 is CASSRGGLVETQYF. CDR3 coding DNA: TGTGCCAGCAGCCGAGGGGGTTTAGTAGAGACCCAGTACTTC.